The 27 T cell receptor beta chains below were found in one sample sequenced in a study of cytomegalovirus exposure and HLA in healthy donors. Vbeta (60) and Jbeta (13) primers were used in the PCR. Repertoires were generated with immunoSEQ multiplex PCR, while TCRdb's copy carries only in-frame clones and drops some. The sample carries about 150,000 clones, over 75% recorded once. The sequenced sample was PBMCs. The source of these receptors is a woman younger than 45 in good health and CMV-seronegative.

The rearrangement joins TRBV5-1 to TRBJ2-2, with 7 bases that match TRBD2. The CDR3 runs to 17 residues. Per the germline V gene, CDR1 is SGHRS and CDR2 is YFSETQ. V dropped 1 base and J dropped 0; count of bases not matched to a gene: 6. CDR3 amino acids: CASSLSGGGPNTGELFF. The CDR3, as DNA: TGCGCCAGCAGCTTGTCGGGAGGTGGCCCGAACACCGGGGAGCTGTTTTTT.

CDR3 sequence (DNA): TGTGCCAGCAGCCAAGAGGCTAGCGGGGCCTCCTACAATGAGCAGTTCTTC. Translating gives CASSQEASGASYNEQFF. This rearrangement joins TRBV4-2 to TRBJ2-1; 9 bases line up with TRBD2. Germline V gene sequence: CDR1 LGHNA, CDR2 YNFKEQ. CDR3 length equals 17 residues. The V and J ends lost 0 bases and 0 bases, in that order; junction bases with no gene match: 3.

The V and J genes are TRBV19 and TRBJ1-5, with 10 positions matching TRBD1. Per germline, CDR1 LNHDA and CDR2 SQIVND (reference sequence). CDR3 length equals 15 residues. J lost 5 bases, V lost 7 bases, and 8 bases had no gene match. Here the CDR3 reads CASTAGTGEYQPQHF. In DNA form, the CDR3 reads TGTGCCAGTACGGCCGGGACAGGGGAGTATCAGCCCCAGCATTTT.

The chain links TRBV7-9 to TRBJ2-4; unclear D gene. There are 15 residues in the CDR3. V lost 6 bases and J lost 1, with 13 bases in between. CDR1 and CDR2 from the germline V gene are SEHNR and FQNEAQ (reference sequence). CDR3 coding DNA: TGTGCCAGCAGTCGAAGACTTGGGGCCAAAAACATTCAGTACTTC. It specifies CASSRRLGAKNIQYF. The full variable domain, rest sourced from reference TRBV7-9 and TRBJ2-4, is DTGVSQNPRHKITKRGQNVTFRCDPISEHNRLYWYRQTLGQGPEFLTYFQNEAQLEKSRLLSDRFSAERPKGSFSTLEIQRTEQGDSAMYLCASSRRLGAKNIQYFGAGTRLSVL.

This clone was counted only a few times. The chain links TRBV18 to TRBJ2-2; TRBD1 matches 7 bases. Germline V lookup: CDR1 KGHSH, CDR2 LQKENI. The CDR3 runs to 18 residues. The trim removed 6 bases at V and 5 bases at J, leaving 18 bases unmatched. The CDR3: CASSSTGLQLERTGELFF. CDR3 sequence (DNA): TGTGCCAGCTCCTCGACAGGGCTTCAATTAGAAAGAACCGGGGAGCTGTTTTTT.

This clone was found a few times. This chain connects TRBV6-6 to TRBJ2-3; D possibly corresponds to TRBD1 (7 bases). The length of the CDR3 is 15 residues. CDR1 is MNHNY, CDR2 SVGAGI, per germline (reference sequence). The V and J ends lost 0 bases and 6 bases respectively, with 13 bases between them. The CDR3 region is CASSYSGRGRDTQYF. Here the CDR3 DNA reads TGTGCCAGCAGTTACTCGGGCAGGGGGAGGGATACGCAGTATTTT.

This rearrangement joins TRBV30 to TRBJ2-7; TRBD2 might be the D (6 bases). The germline V gene encodes CDR1 GTSNPN and CDR2 SVGIG (reference sequence). The CDR3 sequence is 15 residues long. Trimming pared 2 bases from V and 0 bases from J, leaving 14 bases between. CDR3 DNA: TGTGCCTGGAGTCGGGGGAATTTTCTCTCCTACGAGCAGTACTTC. This translates into CAWSRGNFLSYEQYF.

The gene calls are TRBV7-2 and TRBJ2-1, with D unresolved. V lost 2 bases, J lost 6 bases, and 8 bases lay in between. CDR1 and CDR2 (germline): SGHTA, FQGNSA. The CDR3 is 13 amino acids. The CDR3 loop is CASSLRLSNEQFF. The CDR3 DNA reads as TGTGCCAGCAGCTTACGACTGTCCAATGAGCAGTTCTTC.

V usage is TRBV27 and J usage is TRBJ2-6; D call uncertain. Deletions cut 4 bases from V and 0 bases from J, with 4 bases between. Germline V gives CDR1 MNHEY, CDR2 SMNVEV (reference sequence). The CDR3 is 14 residues long. This CDR3 reads CASSYSSGANVLTF. Here the CDR3 DNA reads TGTGCCAGCAGTTATAGCTCTGGGGCCAACGTCCTGACTTTC.

This chain uses TRBV18 with TRBJ1-3, with TRBD1 identical over 7 bases. V trimming: 6 bases; J trimming: 2 bases; junction bases outside the gene matches: 7. Germline V gene sequence: CDR1 KGHSH, CDR2 LQKENI. The CDR3 spans 15 residues. The CDR3 DNA follows: TGTGCCAGCTCCCCTTCCGGACAGGCTGGAAACACCATATATTTT. As protein: CASSPSGQAGNTIYF.

The rearrangement uses TRBV7-9 and TRBJ2-1, with TRBD2 identical over 12 bases. Trimming at V came to 2 bases and at J to 4 bases, leaving 3 bases not matched to a gene. The germline CDR1 and CDR2 sequences are SEHNR and FQNEAQ (reference sequence). This CDR3 contains 16 residues. In DNA, the CDR3 is TGTGCCAGCAGCTTAACTAGCGGGAGGTTTTACAATGAGCAGTTCTTC. Residues: CASSLTSGRFYNEQFF.

The gene calls are TRBV7-6 and TRBJ1-5; no definite D call. The CDR3 runs 13 residues. The germline gives CDR1 SGHVS, CDR2 FNYEAQ. V was trimmed by 1 base and J by 4 bases, leaving 5 bases between them. The CDR3 sequence: CASSLVENQPQHF. CDR3 sequence (DNA): TGTGCCAGCAGCTTAGTTGAGAATCAGCCCCAGCATTTT.

The rearrangement links TRBV7-6 to TRBJ1-1, with D perhaps TRBD1 (6 bases). The germline CDR1 and CDR2 sequences are SGHVS and FNYEAQ. V gave up 6 bases and J gave up 1 base, with 12 bases separating them. The CDR3 covers 14 residues. The CDR3: CASSPTGRNTEAFF. DNA for the CDR3: TGTGCCAGCAGTCCGACAGGCCGGAACACTGAAGCTTTCTTT.

The gene calls are TRBV7-6 and TRBJ1-2, with D unclear. Trimming stripped 5 bases from V and 0 bases from J, with 13 bases between. Germline CDR1 and CDR2: SGHVS and FNYEAQ. This CDR3 has 15 amino acids. Written as DNA, the CDR3 is TGTGCCAGCAGCCCACAGATTGCACCTAACTATGGCTACACCTTC. It is translated as CASSPQIAPNYGYTF.

The CDR3 region is CASSPLSRTQPQHF. Written as DNA, the CDR3 is TGTGCCAGCAGCCCCCTCTCGCGCACTCAGCCCCAGCATTTT. J is TRBJ1-5 and V is TRBV5-6; D uncertain. Germline CDR1 is SGHDT and CDR2 is YYEEEE. V lost 4 bases and J 6 bases, leaving 14 bases between the germline ends. This CDR3 has 14 residues.

This clone was observed once. The rearrangement uses TRBV4-3 and TRBJ2-1, with 9 bases identical to TRBD2. The germline V gene encodes CDR1 LGHNA and CDR2 YSLEER. This CDR3 is 15 amino acids long. J gave up 5 bases and V 4 bases, and 6 bases lay outside the gene matches. CDR3 sequence reads: CASSLNSGGDNEQFF. In nucleotides, the CDR3 is TGCGCCAGCAGCCTAAATAGCGGGGGAGACAATGAGCAGTTCTTC.

The rearrangement uses TRBV28 and TRBJ1-2; 10 nucleotides agree with TRBD1. Trimming removed 3 bases from V and 8 bases from J; junction bases left unmatched: 12. The CDR3 spans 16 residues. Germline CDR1 and CDR2: MDHEN and SYDVKM. In DNA form, the CDR3 reads TGTGCCAGCAGTTTTTCAGACGGGACAGGGGCTCGAGGCTACACCTTC. This encodes CASSFSDGTGARGYTF.

The rearrangement uses TRBV5-1 and TRBJ2-2; 8 bases match TRBD2. Per the germline V gene, CDR1 is SGHRS and CDR2 is YFSETQ. The CDR3 is made up of 16 amino acids. The V gene end was trimmed by 0 bases and the J gene end by 3 bases; junction bases not matched to a gene: 4. CDR3 region: CASSLVPAGDTGELFF. Written as DNA, the CDR3 is TGCGCCAGCAGCTTGGTACCAGCGGGGGACACCGGGGAGCTGTTTTTT.

The rearrangement uses TRBV19 and TRBJ1-2; D possibly corresponds to TRBD1 (5 bases). Trimming removed 3 bases from V and 2 bases from J, with 7 bases in between. This CDR3 region has 13 residues. Germline loops: CDR1 LNHDA, CDR2 SQIVND (reference sequence). The CDR3 sequence is CASSINRNYGYTF. For the CDR3, the DNA is TGTGCCAGTAGTATTAACAGGAACTATGGCTACACCTTC.

The chain uses TRBV9 and TRBJ2-5, with D perhaps TRBD1 (5 bases). The CDR3 loop spans 15 amino acids. V dropped 0 bases and J dropped 3 bases, with 12 bases sitting between them. Germline values: CDR1 SGDLS, CDR2 YYNGEE. CDR3 nucleotide sequence: TGTGCCAGCAGCGTAGTAGGGGCATTTGAAGAGACCCAGTACTTC. It codes for CASSVVGAFEETQYF.

The chain is built from TRBV19 and TRBJ1-2, with D perhaps TRBD1 (6 bases). V lost 3 bases to trimming and J lost 8 bases, with 16 bases between them. CDR1 and CDR2 from the germline V gene are LNHDA and SQIVND (reference sequence). The CDR3 has 14 residues. The CDR3 loop is CASSIRRGARGYTF. The DNA of the CDR3 is TGTGCCAGTAGTATCCGACGGGGGGCCAGAGGCTACACCTTC.

The V gene is TRBV18, the J gene TRBJ1-4; 9 bases match TRBD1. CDR3 size: 14 residues. V shed 3 bases, J shed 12 bases, and the junction held 8 bases outside the gene matches. In germline, CDR1 is KGHSH, CDR2 LQKENI. The DNA of the CDR3 is TGTGCCAGCTCACCCGGGACAGGGTTGGCGGAACTGTTTTTT. The encoded protein is CASSPGTGLAELFF. The whole variable domain, filled in from reference TRBV18 and TRBJ1-4, reads NAGVMQNPRHLVRRRGQEARLRCSPMKGHSHVYWYRQLPEEGLKFMVYLQKENIIDESGMPKERFSAEFPKEGPSILRIQQVVRGDSAAYFCASSPGTGLAELFFGSGTQLSVL.

This clone appeared once. The chain links TRBV25-1 to TRBJ2-2; TRBD1 matches 7 bases. The CDR3 extends over 14 amino acids. Germline-derived CDR1 and CDR2 are MGHDK and SYGVNS. Trimming at V came to 8 bases and at J to 6 bases, leaving 9 bases not matched to a gene. As DNA, the CDR3 is TGTGCCAGCTCCCGGGACAGTGTATCCGGGGAGCTGTTTTTT. This sequence encodes CASSRDSVSGELFF.

This chain links TRBV7-9 with TRBJ1-4, with 12 bases aligning to TRBD1. With 4 bases clipped from V and 10 bases from J, the junction kept 7 bases outside the gene matches. Germline CDR1 and CDR2: SEHNR and FQNEAQ (reference sequence). This CDR3 is 15 amino acids long. The CDR3 sequence: CASSSPGQGAGKLFF. CDR3 nucleotide sequence: TGTGCCAGCAGCTCACCGGGACAGGGGGCCGGAAAACTGTTTTTT.

This clone appeared a single time. The V gene is TRBV25-1, the J gene TRBJ2-3, with no clear D. V was cut by 6 bases and J by 2 bases, with 9 bases left in between. CDR1 MGHDK and CDR2 SYGVNS come from the germline V gene. This CDR3 spans 13 amino acids. The CDR3, as DNA: TGTGCCAGCAGGAGGCCCCACACAGATACGCAGTATTTT. Encoded protein: CASRRPHTDTQYF.

The CDR3 loop reads CASSPTLRRPVSYNEQFF. In DNA form, the CDR3 reads TGCGCCAGCAGCCCTACCCTCCGCAGGCCTGTCTCCTACAATGAGCAGTTCTTC. The V call is TRBV5-1, the J call TRBJ2-1, with D unclear. Trimming cost V 4 bases and J 0 bases, with 20 bases left between them. Germline V CDR1 and CDR2: SGHRS, YFSETQ. The CDR3 covers 18 residues.

The V gene is TRBV12-1, the J gene TRBJ2-1; the table calls TRBD2, which could not be checked here. TRBV12-1 is deemed a pseudogene. The CDR3 loop spans 19 amino acids. The CDR3, as DNA: TGTGCCAGCAGCTTTCGCCTCCTTGCGGGAGGGCCTCATCGCGTTGAGCAGTTCTTC. This sequence encodes CASSFRLLAGGPHRVEQFF.